This TCR beta chain originates from a study of T cells in Graves' hyperthyroidism and ophthalmopathy (dated by TCRdb to about 2019). Regarding the study in general: Peripheral blood was sampled at the time of initial diagnosis, prior to any treatment. The paper reports TCR Vbeta CDR3 sequencing of about 140 peripheral blood samples: 40 or so ophthalmopathy, roughly 80 hyperthyroidism and around 17 progressor patients. A discovery cohort of about a hundred patients, roughly 40 with Graves' ophthalmopathy and about 60 with stable Graves' hyperthyroidism, was used to find distinguishing TCR V-J signatures. In addition, the study compared T-cell repertoires in thyroid tissue and in blood from several Graves' hyperthyroidism patients. Prospective prediction of ophthalmopathy was tested in an independent validation cohort of fewer than 20 hyperthyroidism patients and 17 patients who later progressed to ophthalmopathy. The 100 or so discovery patients were randomly divided into training and test sets at a 7:3 ratio. Once sampling was done, hyperthyroidism patients were given methimazole at a starting dose of 30 mg daily, whereas ophthalmopathy patients were given high-dose intravenous methylprednisolone. The paper's findings and limits, for the study overall: A 13 V-J signature model separated ophthalmopathy from stable hyperthyroidism, with approximately 86% sensitivity and 81.08% specificity in cross-validation and 80%/75% in testing. In validation, progression to ophthalmopathy was predicted by the model with 70% to 71% sensitivity and nearly 75% specificity, a median of about 6 months before onset. Most expanded thyroid clonotypes (frequency above 0.001) were also found in blood, which suggests that blood repertoires may mirror thyroid immune responses. No statistical method was used to set the sample size in advance, and investigators knew the group allocation.

TCR beta CDR3 regions were amplified from RNA transcripts. A first-round RT-PCR of the TCR CDR3 used the HTBI primer set with the Qiagen OneStep RT-PCR kit. A second multiplex PCR round built the libraries, followed by size selection and purification. Sequencing of the libraries was done on an Illumina HiSeq2000 using paired-end 100 bp reads. The authors processed their data as follows. SOAPnuke was used to process the raw data, with reads discarded if the reads contained adapters or uncalled bases, had a mean Phred below 15, or lacked an exact constant-primer or identifier match. High-quality paired reads were merged using COPE v1.2.5, and each unique nucleotide sequence was defined as a clonotype. MiTCR v1.1 was used to align the clonotypes against IMGT TRBV, TRBD and TRBJ reference segments. Only V-J combinations with frequency above 0.0001, covering 98% to 99.2% of repertoires, were analysed. The TCS score was defined as F50 (clonal expansion) divided by E x V (chaos), with BLOSUM62-based TCRdist calculated between CDR3 peptides within each V-J. Welch's t-statistics and random forest reduced fewer than 600 V-J features to fewer than 15, which were used in a naive Bayes classifier (R e1071). TCRdb reprocessed the public reads (quality trimming at Q25 with fastp, clone calling with MiXCR) and kept in-frame beta chains. Each record represents a unique CDR3 protein, reported with the most common genes and DNA among its rows. The V and J calls shown here were made by TCRdb, not taken from the authors' results. This sample lists more than 550,000 distinct CDR3 sequences; approximately 18% were detected once. The ten biggest clones cover 16% of the sample.

The CDR3 runs 15 amino acids, cysteine and phenylalanine included. The DNA shown is the 45-base CDR3, in frame from base 1. V and J are trimmed by 4 bases and 2 bases, and the gene matches miss 3 bases of the junction. According to the germline V gene (reference sequence), CDR1 reads MNHEY and CDR2 reads SMNVEV. This clonotype was observed at least ten times. It has no known antigen specificity. Base quality data are lacking; no much larger clone is found one base away. The hyperthyroidism patients were between 18 and 65 years old and newly diagnosed, with a disease duration of less than 2 months. Exclusion was applied to patients with uncontrolled infections, other autoimmune diseases, pregnancy or lactation. Diagnoses were based on clinical symptoms, serum thyroxine and TRAb, thyroid ultrasound and orbital computed tomography. Blood from progressor patients was drawn when they were first diagnosed with hyperthyroidism, before any ophthalmopathy symptoms appeared. PBMCs were separated from 7.5 to 10 ml of fresh peripheral blood using Ficoll-Paque density gradient centrifugation. Progressor patients were first diagnosed with Graves' hyperthyroidism and then developed ophthalmopathy during follow-up. Total RNA was extracted using Trizol reagent, and RNA quality was assessed on an Agilent 2100 Bioanalyzer.

Sample: blood. This receptor was taken from a woman in her forties or fifties with Graves' hyperthyroidism that later progressed to Graves' ophthalmopathy. The sequence links TRBV27 to TRBJ1-5; 9 middle bases align to TRBD1. Here the CDR3 is given as CASSSRTGGNQPQHF. The DNA reads as follows: TGTGCCAGCAGTTCCCGGACAGGGGGCAATCAGCCCCAGCATTTT.